This T cell receptor (beta chain) originates from a study of T-cell reconstitution after alpha-beta-depleted transplantation in children. This sample's TCRbeta library carried unique molecular identifier barcodes. One entry per CDR3 protein results from TCRdb running MiXCR on the PCR reads. The top ten hold 0.79% of the sample, which has 670,000 or so distinct CDR3 sequences, around 14% seen once. This CDR3 spans 11 amino acids. CDR1 and CDR2 (germline): MGHDK, SYGVNS. V lost 4 bases and J 16 bases, leaving 14 bases between the germline ends. The source material was PBMCs, sampled before TCRalphabeta/CD19-depleted stem cell transplant. The sequence was obtained from a girl aged 2 to 10 with congenital amegakaryocytic thrombocytopenia, due to receive a stem cell transplant. V and J are TRBV25-1 and TRBJ1-5, with D maybe TRBD1 (5 bases). The CDR3 bases are TGTGCCAGCAGTGTTGGGACCAACATCCATTTT. This translates into CASSVGTNIHF.